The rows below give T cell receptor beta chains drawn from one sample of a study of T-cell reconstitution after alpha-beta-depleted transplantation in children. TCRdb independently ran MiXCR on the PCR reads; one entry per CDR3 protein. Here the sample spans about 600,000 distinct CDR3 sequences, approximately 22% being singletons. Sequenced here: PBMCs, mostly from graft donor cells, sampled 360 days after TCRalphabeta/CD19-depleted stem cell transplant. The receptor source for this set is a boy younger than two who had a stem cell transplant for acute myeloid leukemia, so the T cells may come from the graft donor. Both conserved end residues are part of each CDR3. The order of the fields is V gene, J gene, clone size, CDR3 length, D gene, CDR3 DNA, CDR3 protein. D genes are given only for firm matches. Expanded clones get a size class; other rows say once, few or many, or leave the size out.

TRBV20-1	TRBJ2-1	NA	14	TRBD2	TGCAGTGCTAAATGGGCTAGCGGTGACAATGAGCAGTTCTTC	CSAKWASGDNEQFF
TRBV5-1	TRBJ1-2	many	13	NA	TGCGCCAGCAGCACTGACATTTCCTATGGCTACACCTTC	CASSTDISYGYTF
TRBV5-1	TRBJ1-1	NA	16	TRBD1	TGCGCCAGCAGCTCAAGGACAGGGGGCCTGAACACTGAAGCTTTCTTT	CASSSRTGGLNTEAFF
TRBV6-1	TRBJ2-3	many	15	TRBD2	TGTGCCAGCACCTCGAGGACTAGCGGGGGAGATACGCAGTATTTT	CASTSRTSGGDTQYF
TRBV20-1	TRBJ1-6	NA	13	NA	TGCAGTGCACGGGACTTCTCGGATTCACCCCTCCACTTT	CSARDFSDSPLHF
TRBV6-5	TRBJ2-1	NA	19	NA	TGTGCCAGCAGTTACTCTGGCAGGGAGGCACTAAGGGACTACAATGAGCAGTTCTTC	CASSYSGREALRDYNEQFF
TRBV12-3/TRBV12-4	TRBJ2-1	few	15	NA	TGTGCCAGCCTCCTCAGGGGCCGGATAGGCAATGAGCAGTTCTTC	CASLLRGRIGNEQFF
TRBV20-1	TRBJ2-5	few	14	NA	TGCAGTGCTACTAATGTTGGGAATTGGGAGACCCAGTACTTC	CSATNVGNWETQYF
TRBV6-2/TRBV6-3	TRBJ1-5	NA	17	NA	TGTGCCAGCAGTTACTCGAAGGGGAGTTATAGCAATCAGCCCCAGCATTTT	CASSYSKGSYSNQPQHF
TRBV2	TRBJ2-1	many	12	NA	TGTGCCAGCATAGGCGCAGACAATGAGCAGTTCTTC	CASIGADNEQFF
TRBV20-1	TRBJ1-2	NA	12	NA	TGCAGTGCCGAACAGGGTTTCGGTGGCTACACCTTC	CSAEQGFGGYTF
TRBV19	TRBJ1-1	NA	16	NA	TGTGCCAGTCTAAGGGGGGGTGTGACCCCCTGGCCTGAAGCTTTCTTT	CASLRGGVTPWPEAFF
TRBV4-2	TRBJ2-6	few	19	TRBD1	TGTGCCAGCAGCCAAGATTGGGGACAGCTCCCCTCTGGGGCCAACGTCCTGACTTTC	CASSQDWGQLPSGANVLTF
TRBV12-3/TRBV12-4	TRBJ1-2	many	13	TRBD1	TGTGCCAGCAGATTTACAGGGGCCTATGGCTACACCTTC	CASRFTGAYGYTF
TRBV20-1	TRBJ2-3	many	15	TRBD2	TGCAGTGCTAGAGATGGTCGGGGGGGCAGGGATACGCAGTATTTT	CSARDGRGGRDTQYF
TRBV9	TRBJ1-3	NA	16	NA	TGTGCCAGCAGCGTAGACCTACGAGATCCTGGAAACACCATATATTTT	CASSVDLRDPGNTIYF
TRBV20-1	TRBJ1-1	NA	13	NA	TGCAGTGCTAGACAGACCAAGAACACTGAAGCTTTCTTT	CSARQTKNTEAFF
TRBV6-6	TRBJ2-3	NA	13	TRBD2	TGTGCCACCCTACCGACTAGCGAGGATACGCAGTATTTT	CATLPTSEDTQYF
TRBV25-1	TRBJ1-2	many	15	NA	TGTGCCAGCAGTGAATATAGTACAGGGAGGAGTGGCTACACCTTC	CASSEYSTGRSGYTF
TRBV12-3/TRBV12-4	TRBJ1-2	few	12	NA	TGTGCCAGCAGTCCCGGGTCATATGGCTACACCTTC	CASSPGSYGYTF
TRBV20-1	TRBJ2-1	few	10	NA	TGCAGTGCTTCTGACTCCTGGCAGTTCTTC	CSASDSWQFF
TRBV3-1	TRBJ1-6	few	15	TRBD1	TGTGCCAGCAGCCTCAAGGGGGCTGTCAATTCACCCCTCCACTTT	CASSLKGAVNSPLHF
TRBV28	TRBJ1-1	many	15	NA	TGTGCCAGCAGGCCCCCTTACAAGGTGGTGGCTGAAGCTTTCTTT	CASRPPYKVVAEAFF
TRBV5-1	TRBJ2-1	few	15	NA	TGCGCCAGCAGCTTGGATGGTTTAAGCGACAATGAGCAGTTCTTC	CASSLDGLSDNEQFF